One and the same sample provided the 20 T cell receptor beta chains below, sequenced in a study of Graves' ophthalmopathy and Graves' hyperthyroidism. RNA transcripts were the template, and TCR beta CDR3 regions were amplified from them. First-round RT-PCR employed HTBI primers, with a second-round multiplex PCR after it. MiXCR, run by TCRdb on the multiplex PCR reads, gives a single entry per CDR3 protein. The data show some 400,000 distinct CDR3 sequences, 15% to 20% seen once. Sequencing input: peripheral blood. The receptors shown here come from a woman aged 18-29 years with Graves' ophthalmopathy.

Concerning this clonotype itself: With a much larger clone just one base away, this may be a read error. The gene calls are TRBV15 and TRBJ2-5; a weak D match, TRBD2 (5 bases). V lost 3 bases and J 4 bases, leaving 18 bases between the germline ends. This CDR3 comprises 16 residues. CDR1 LNHNV and CDR2 YYDKDF come from the germline V gene (reference sequence). CDR3 in amino acids: CATSSPAIGRGETQYF. CDR3 sequence (DNA): TGTGCCACCAGCAGCCCAGCTATAGGACGGGGAGAGACCCAGTACTTC.

This clonotype was counted ten times or more. The chain uses TRBV19 and TRBJ2-1; 14 positions match TRBD2. The junction had 5 bases not matched to a gene; V was cut back by 3 bases and J by 10 bases. The length of the CDR3 is 15 residues. Germline CDR1 LNHDA, CDR2 SQIVND (reference sequence). CDR3 loop: CASSIGTSGSPEQFF. The DNA for the CDR3 is TGTGCCAGTAGTATCGGGACTAGCGGGAGCCCCGAGCAGTTCTTC.

This clonotype was counted ten times or more. The chain carries TRBV11-2 and TRBJ1-6; weak D call: TRBD1 (5 bases). V lost 5 bases and J lost 5, with 10 bases in between. Per germline, CDR1 SGHAT and CDR2 FQNNGV. The CDR3 spans 14 residues. The CDR3 protein is CASSLIQDNSPLHF. DNA for the CDR3: TGTGCCAGCAGCCTGATACAGGATAATTCACCCCTCCACTTT. The full variable domain, with the rest looked up from reference TRBV11-2 and TRBJ1-6, is EAGVAQSPRYKIIEKRQSVAFWCNPISGHATLYWYQQILGQGPKLLIQFQNNGVVDDSQLPKDRFSAERLKGVDSTLKIQPAKLEDSAVYLCASSLIQDNSPLHFGNGTRLTVT.

This clonotype appeared many times. The genes are TRBV6-6 and TRBJ1-1; 8 positions agree with TRBD1. This CDR3 spans 13 amino acids. Germline loops: CDR1 MNHNY, CDR2 SVGAGI (reference sequence). V lost 5 bases and J lost 4; bases outside the gene matches: 3. The CDR3 DNA reads TGTGCCAGCAGTCCCGGACAGGGCACTGAAGCTTTCTTT. Translation gives CASSPGQGTEAFF.

At least ten counts were recorded for this clonotype. This chain links TRBV7-2 with TRBJ1-5; tentatively, D is TRBD1 (5 bases). Germline CDR1 reads SGHTA; CDR2 reads FQGNSA. V shed 3 bases and J shed 4 bases, with 13 bases lying between them. CDR3 length: 15 residues. The CDR3 sequence: CASSLWGVVNQPQHF. The CDR3 bases are TGTGCCAGCAGCTTGTGGGGGGTAGTGAATCAGCCCCAGCATTTT.

This clonotype was counted many times. V gene TRBV7-3 combines with J gene TRBJ2-5, with unresolved D. Germline V gene sequence: CDR1 SGHTA, CDR2 FQGTGA. This CDR3 has 13 residues. Between the trimmed V and J ends, which lost 8 bases and 5 bases, there was a span of 15 bases. The CDR3 loop is CASRQFGAETQYF. Written as DNA, the CDR3 is TGTGCCAGCCGGCAATTTGGCGCGGAGACCCAGTACTTC.

This clonotype was counted a few times. The chain recombines TRBV4-2 with TRBJ2-2; TRBD1 aligns across 8 bases. Germline V gene lookup returns CDR1 LGHNA and CDR2 YNFKEQ. The CDR3 spans 13 residues. V shed 8 bases and J 10 bases; nucleotides not matched to a gene: 9. CDR3: CASATGESKELFF. CDR3 bases: TGTGCCAGCGCGACAGGGGAAAGTAAGGAGCTGTTTTTT.

This clonotype was observed a single time. The rearrangement links TRBV28 to TRBJ2-7; D is unresolved. The V and J ends lost 7 bases and 2 bases respectively, with 15 bases between them. Per germline, CDR1 MDHEN and CDR2 SYDVKM. The length of the CDR3 is 14 residues. CDR3 bases: TGTGCCAGCAACACTTTAGTGTATCCCTACGAGCAGTACTTC. Translating gives CASNTLVYPYEQYF.

The table lists this clonotype with many counts. The chain is built from TRBV4-1 and TRBJ2-7; 8 bases map to TRBD1. The CDR3 runs to 15 residues. J lost 6 bases, V lost 1 base, and 8 bases had no gene match. CDR1 and CDR2 from the germline V gene are MGHRA and YSYEKL. Here the CDR3 DNA reads TGCGCCAGCAGCCAAGTAGGGGACAGGACCGGCGAGCAGTACTTC. It is translated as CASSQVGDRTGEQYF.

The chain uses TRBV7-2 and TRBJ1-1; D is possibly TRBD1 (5 bases). The length of the CDR3 is 15 residues. Germline-derived CDR1 and CDR2 are SGHTA and FQGNSA. V lost 6 bases and J lost 0, with 14 bases in between. The CDR3 coding sequence is TGTGCCAGCAGATTACAGGCGGACTTGAACACTGAAGCTTTCTTT. Residues: CASRLQADLNTEAFF.

In its sample, this clonotype was seen many times. The chain is built from TRBV12-3 or TRBV12-4 and TRBJ2-2, with 10 bases matching TRBD2. Trimming cost V 6 bases and J 0 bases; bases outside gene matches: 4. CDR3 length: 16 residues. The CDR3 spells CASSTLAGANTGELFF. DNA of the CDR3: TGTGCCAGCAGCACCCTAGCGGGAGCGAACACCGGGGAGCTGTTTTTT.

This clonotype has at least ten counts. This sequence joins TRBV19 and TRBJ2-7; either TRBD1 or TRBD2 may fit D (5 bases each). Trimming shortened V by 4 bases and J by 4 bases, and 17 bases separated the two germline ends. Germline V gene lookup returns CDR1 LNHDA and CDR2 SQIVND (reference sequence). The CDR3 spans 15 residues. The CDR3 reads CASSTSGTSPYEQYF. In DNA form, the CDR3 reads TGTGCCAGTAGTACCTCAGGGACCTCCCCTTACGAGCAGTACTTC.

J is TRBJ1-5 and V is TRBV12-3 or TRBV12-4; D call uncertain. Trimming removed 2 bases at V and 5 bases at J, with 7 bases between. The CDR3 contains 13 residues. The CDR3 spells CASSLQVDQPQHF. The CDR3, as DNA: TGTGCCAGCAGTTTACAGGTAGATCAGCCCCAGCATTTT.

This chain joins TRBV12-3 or TRBV12-4 and TRBJ2-7; D possibly corresponds to TRBD2 (6 bases). V was cut by 3 bases and J by 5 bases, with 11 bases left in between. This CDR3 is built from 13 residues. Here the CDR3 reads CASSFGGMDEQYF. Written as DNA, the CDR3 is TGTGCCAGCAGTTTTGGGGGGATGGACGAGCAGTACTTC.

This sequence joins TRBV19 and TRBJ2-7; a possible D gene is TRBD1 (6 bases). Trimming left V 1 base short and J 6 bases short, with 25 bases between. CDR1 is LNHDA, CDR2 SQIVND, per germline (reference sequence). There are 18 residues in the CDR3. The CDR3 DNA is TGTGCCAGTAGTATAGGACCCCCATCCGGGACAACCCTAGGCGAGCAGTACTTC. This codes for CASSIGPPSGTTLGEQYF.

There are many counts of this clonotype. The chain employs TRBV11-1 and TRBJ2-7, with TRBD1 matching 9 bases. J was trimmed by 0 bases and V by 3 bases; bases with no gene match: 6. The CDR3 has 16 amino acids. The germline gives CDR1 SGHAT, CDR2 FQDESV (reference sequence). The CDR3 protein is CASSFPGQGSSYEQYF. Written as DNA, the CDR3 is TGTGCCAGCAGCTTCCCGGGACAGGGATCCTCCTACGAGCAGTACTTC.

This clonotype was counted ten times or more. The chain combines TRBV28 with TRBJ2-5, with 12 bases fitting TRBD2. The CDR3 extends over 19 amino acids. Per the germline V gene, CDR1 is MDHEN and CDR2 is SYDVKM. V shed 2 bases, J shed 2 bases, and the junction held 12 bases outside the gene matches. The CDR3 spells CASSLRGLAGGRWQETQYF. The CDR3 region has the DNA TGTGCCAGCAGTTTAAGGGGTCTAGCGGGGGGGCGCTGGCAAGAGACCCAGTACTTC.

The rearrangement uses TRBV6-1 and TRBJ2-7, with TRBD1 identical over 7 bases. CDR1 MNHNS and CDR2 SASEGT come from the germline V gene. The ends lost 6 bases at V and 3 bases at J; junction bases unmatched: 8. The CDR3 is 14 residues long. This CDR3 is CASSPGQNVYEQYF. In DNA, the CDR3 is TGTGCCAGCAGCCCGGGACAGAACGTCTACGAGCAGTACTTC.

This clonotype was detected many times. The chain uses TRBV29-1 and TRBJ1-1, with D perhaps TRBD1 (5 bases). Trimming removed 8 bases from V and 6 bases from J, with 19 bases in between. The V gene's germline CDR1 is SQVTM and CDR2 ANQGSEA. This CDR3 is built from 13 residues. The CDR3 DNA reads as TGCAGCACCCGGAAAGGGGCAAAAGCTGAAGCTTTCTTT. The encoded protein is CSTRKGAKAEAFF.

This clonotype occurred many times. The gene calls are TRBV7-2 and TRBJ2-7; TRBD1 matches 8 bases. CDR3 length: 16 residues. Trimming removed 5 bases from V and 2 bases from J; junction bases left unmatched: 11. Germline values: CDR1 SGHTA, CDR2 FQGNSA. In nucleotides, the CDR3 is TGTGCCAGCAGCCGACAAGGGACAGGCCGACCCTACGAGCAGTACTTC. This sequence encodes CASSRQGTGRPYEQYF.